A single sample is the source of the 31 T cell receptor beta chains below, sequenced in a study of blood T cell repertoires in COVID-19. Here immunoSEQ multiplex PCR was the method, and the copy in TCRdb shows in-frame clones only, minus some. The sample records about 250,000 clones, under 95% being singletons. Sequencing was carried out using PBMCs or T cells enriched from blood (not recorded which). The source of these receptors is a woman aged 18-29 years who had recovered from COVID-19.

In this sample, this clone turned up once. The chain carries TRBV19 and TRBJ2-7; D gene unclear. The CDR3 is 15 amino acids. V was pared by 1 base and J by 0 bases, with 10 bases between. CDR1 is LNHDA and CDR2 is SQIVND in the germline V gene (reference sequence). DNA of the CDR3: TGTGCCAGTAGTATAGGCGGCAGTCACTCCTACGAGCAGTACTTC. It is translated as CASSIGGSHSYEQYF.

The CDR3 sequence is CASSQDYQGRIGYTF. The CDR3 DNA follows: TGTGCCAGCAGCCAAGATTACCAGGGAAGGATTGGCTACACCTTC. The chain joins TRBV4-2 to TRBJ1-2; a weak D match, TRBD1 (5 bases). Germline CDR1 LGHNA, CDR2 YNFKEQ. The CDR3 has 15 amino acids. Deletions cut 0 bases from V and 7 bases from J, with 15 bases between.

J is TRBJ1-2 and V is TRBV24-1, with 7 positions matching TRBD1. Losses at the gene ends were 7 bases for V and 8 bases for J; bases not matched to a gene: 6. This CDR3 has 12 residues. Germline lookup yields CDR1 KGHDR and CDR2 SFDVKD. The CDR3 is CATREGAGGYTF. CDR3 DNA sequence: TGTGCCACCAGAGAGGGGGCCGGGGGCTACACCTTC.

This rearrangement joins TRBV5-4 to TRBJ2-1; maybe TRBD2 (5 bases). Germline V gives CDR1 SGHNT, CDR2 YYREEE (reference sequence). CDR3 length: 16 amino acids. V was cut by 0 bases and J by 8 bases, with 18 bases left in between. CDR3 bases: TGTGCCAGCAGCTTGGAGGTTGTCTCCCGAGGGCATGAGCAGTTCTTC. Protein product: CASSLEVVSRGHEQFF.

The chain joins TRBV5-1 to TRBJ2-1; 7 positions match TRBD2. Germline loops: CDR1 SGHRS, CDR2 YFSETQ. CDR3 size: 15 residues. Germline trimming cut 0 bases from V and 2 bases from J; bases unmatched to any gene: 2. The DNA for the CDR3 is TGCGCCAGCAGCTTGGTAGCGGGCACCTACAATGAGCAGTTCTTC. Translation: CASSLVAGTYNEQFF.

In its sample, this clone was seen a few times. V and J are TRBV7-3 and TRBJ2-2; 8 bases fit TRBD2. Germline-derived CDR1 and CDR2 are SGHTA and FQGTGA. This CDR3 is built from 13 residues. The V segment lost 4 bases and the J segment 6 bases; nucleotides outside the gene matches: 1. The CDR3 reads CASSSTSAGELFF. The CDR3 DNA reads as TGTGCCAGCAGCTCGACTAGCGCCGGGGAGCTGTTTTTT.

The V gene is TRBV6-5, the J gene TRBJ1-2, with D uncertain. V lost 7 bases, J lost 2 bases, and 11 bases lay in between. The CDR3 is made up of 13 amino acids. Germline CDR1 MNHEY, CDR2 SVGAGI. For the CDR3, the DNA is TGTGCCAGCATCATGGGAGTGAACTATGGCTACACCTTC. It translates to CASIMGVNYGYTF.

V gene TRBV3-1 (or the pseudogene TRBV3-2) combines with J gene TRBJ2-1; 10 nucleotides match TRBD2. The CDR3 is 16 residues long. Germline-derived CDR1 and CDR2 are LGHDT and YNNKEL (reference sequence). The ends lost 0 bases at V and 4 bases at J; junction bases unmatched: 3. The CDR3 nucleotides are TGTGCCAGCAGCCAAGATACTAGCGGGATGTACAATGAGCAGTTCTTC. It translates to CASSQDTSGMYNEQFF.

The rearrangement joins TRBV9 to TRBJ1-3; TRBD1 is a possible D gene (5 bases). The V and J ends lost 0 bases and 0 bases respectively, with 7 bases between them. CDR1 and CDR2 (germline): SGDLS, YYNGEE. The length of the CDR3 is 15 residues. The CDR3 protein is CASSVAQGSGNTIYF. The CDR3 DNA reads as TGTGCCAGCAGCGTAGCGCAGGGCTCTGGAAACACCATATATTTT.

The rearrangement uses TRBV11-3 and TRBJ2-5; 9 bases agree with TRBD1. The J segment lost 5 bases and the V segment lost 0 bases, leaving 4 bases of the junction unmatched. The length of the CDR3 is 15 residues. Germline V gene data show CDR1 as SGHNT and CDR2 as YENEEA. The CDR3 loop reads CASSLEGTGSETQYF. The CDR3 coding sequence is TGTGCCAGCAGCTTAGAGGGGACAGGGTCGGAGACCCAGTACTTC.

The V gene is TRBV7-3, the J gene TRBJ2-1; 8 nucleotides line up with TRBD2. The CDR3 has 15 residues. In germline, CDR1 is SGHTA, CDR2 FQGTGA. V lost 3 bases to trimming and J lost 3 bases; unmatched junction nucleotides: 4. The CDR3 bases are TGTGCCAGCAGCTTCCAGAGCGGGAGCTACAATGAGCAGTTCTTC. Amino acid sequence: CASSFQSGSYNEQFF.

This sequence joins TRBV19 and TRBJ1-5, with 9 positions matching TRBD1. This CDR3 comprises 20 residues. The trim removed 9 bases at V and 2 bases at J, leaving 23 bases unmatched. Germline CDR1 and CDR2: LNHDA and SQIVND (reference sequence). DNA of the CDR3: TGTGCCAGCCGAAGGAGAGCGGGGGACAGGGATAGTCGGGGCAATCAGCCCCAGCATTTT. Its translation: CASRRRAGDRDSRGNQPQHF.

This chain connects TRBV24-1 to TRBJ1-2, with 7 bases lining up with TRBD1. CDR1 and CDR2 from the germline V gene are KGHDR and SFDVKD. This CDR3 comprises 13 residues. V dropped 4 bases and J dropped 4; count of bases not matched to a gene: 2. CDR3 sequence reads: CATSDRQGYGYTF. DNA of the CDR3: TGTGCCACCAGTGACCGACAGGGCTATGGCTACACCTTC.

The chain combines TRBV4-1 with TRBJ2-5; D remains unclear. Looked up from germline, CDR1 is MGHRA and CDR2 is YSYEKL. V dropped 1 base and J dropped 2 bases, with 8 bases sitting between them. The length of the CDR3 is 14 residues. CDR3 in amino acids: CASSQAGGQETQYF. The CDR3 region has the DNA TGCGCCAGCAGCCAAGCAGGTGGACAAGAGACCCAGTACTTC.

The chain links TRBV9 to TRBJ1-1; a possible D gene is TRBD1 (6 bases). This CDR3 is 14 amino acids long. CDR1 is SGDLS, CDR2 YYNGEE, per germline. Trimming took 3 bases from V and 6 from J, leaving 15 bases between them. CDR3 protein: CASSGQGWGSEAFF. CDR3 nucleotide sequence: TGTGCCAGCAGCGGCCAGGGGTGGGGTTCTGAAGCTTTCTTT.

The chain employs TRBV27 and TRBJ2-1; 7 nucleotides line up with TRBD2. The CDR3 is made up of 14 amino acids. Looked up from germline, CDR1 is MNHEY and CDR2 is SMNVEV (reference sequence). Unmatched junction bases numbered 3, after V lost 6 bases and J lost 1 base. The CDR3, as DNA: TGTGCCAGCAGCTCACTAGCGTCCTACAATGAGCAGTTCTTC. Translated, it gives CASSSLASYNEQFF.

In its sample, this clone was seen once. The V call is TRBV5-1, the J call TRBJ2-1; no reliable D call. This CDR3 has 16 amino acids. V was shortened by 0 bases and J by 2 bases, with 12 bases between the two germline ends. The germline CDR1 and CDR2 sequences are SGHRS and YFSETQ. CDR3: CASSLAGPPTYNEQFF. The CDR3 coding sequence is TGCGCCAGCAGCTTGGCCGGTCCGCCTACCTACAATGAGCAGTTCTTC.

The gene calls are TRBV19 and TRBJ1-6, with D perhaps matching TRBD1 (5 bases). Trimming pared 4 bases from V and 8 bases from J, leaving 15 bases between. CDR1 is LNHDA, CDR2 SQIVND, per germline (reference sequence). The CDR3 is 15 residues long. CDR3 bases: TGTGCCAGTAGTACGTTACAGGCCCTGGATTCACCCCTCCACTTT. Protein sequence: CASSTLQALDSPLHF.

This chain links TRBV20-1 with TRBJ2-7; D is unresolved. CDR1 and CDR2 from the germline V gene are DFQATT and SNEGSKA (reference sequence). The CDR3 is 11 amino acids. V was trimmed by 6 bases and J by 4 bases, leaving 10 bases between them. DNA for the CDR3: TGCAGTGCCCTCGTCGAGTACGAGCAGTACTTC. Its translation is CSALVEYEQYF.

This chain joins TRBV4-2 and TRBJ1-1; TRBD1 agrees at 10 bases. The germline CDR1 and CDR2 sequences are LGHNA and YNFKEQ. This CDR3 comprises 15 residues. After removal of 1 base from V and 10 bases from J, the junction contained 9 bases not matched to a gene. CDR3 nucleotides: TGTGCCAGCAGCCAAGTATCTCCGGGACAGGGGAGAGCTTTCTTT. As protein: CASSQVSPGQGRAFF.

The genes are TRBV27 and TRBJ1-1, with 8 bases identical to TRBD1. The CDR3 is 18 residues long. V shed 8 bases, J shed 3 bases, and the junction held 20 bases outside the gene matches. CDR1 MNHEY and CDR2 SMNVEV come from the germline V gene (reference sequence). The CDR3 loop reads CASGSRASTGVLDTEAFF. CDR3 in DNA: TGTGCCAGCGGTTCCAGGGCATCGACAGGGGTGTTGGACACTGAAGCTTTCTTT.

The chain carries TRBV6-2 or TRBV6-3 and TRBJ2-5, with D hard to call. V lost 4 bases to trimming and J lost 0 bases, with 3 bases between them. There are 12 residues in the CDR3. Germline V gene lookup returns CDR1 MNHEY and CDR2 SVGEGT. CDR3 in amino acids: CASSSYQETQYF. The CDR3 nucleotides read TGTGCCAGCAGTTCCTACCAAGAGACCCAGTACTTC.

The chain has TRBV3-1 (or the pseudogene TRBV3-2) and TRBJ2-1, with 11 bases fitting TRBD2. The CDR3 sequence is 16 residues long. After removal of 2 bases from V and 6 bases from J, the junction contained 6 bases not matched to a gene. Germline CDR1 is LGHDT and CDR2 is YNNKEL (reference sequence). The CDR3 protein is CASSQSTSGGPNEQFF. The CDR3 region has the DNA TGTGCCAGCAGCCAATCAACTAGCGGGGGACCCAATGAGCAGTTCTTC.

The chain couples TRBV4-1 to TRBJ2-1, with TRBD2 identical over 7 bases. In germline, CDR1 is MGHRA, CDR2 YSYEKL. Losses at the gene ends were 5 bases for V and 8 bases for J; bases not matched to a gene: 12. The CDR3 contains 15 residues. The CDR3 loop is CASSYRRGVTDEQFF. Written as DNA, the CDR3 is TGCGCCAGCAGCTACCGTCGGGGGGTAACCGATGAGCAGTTCTTC.

V gene TRBV12-3 or TRBV12-4 combines with J gene TRBJ2-5, with unresolved D. V dropped 6 bases and J dropped 5 bases, with 13 bases sitting between them. The CDR3 loop spans 13 amino acids. CDR3 in amino acids: CASSPSRLETQYF. The DNA for the CDR3 is TGTGCCAGCAGCCCCAGTAGACTGGAGACCCAGTACTTC.

As for this clone: In the same sample, other DNA sequences code for this CDR3. The genes are TRBV28 and TRBJ1-3, with 7 bases matching TRBD1. This CDR3 is built from 13 residues. CDR1 and CDR2 from the germline V gene are MDHEN and SYDVKM. With V trimmed by 9 bases and J by 1 base, 3 bases remained unmatched. CDR3 region: CASRQGSGNTIYF. The CDR3 DNA reads TGTGCCAGTAGACAGGGTTCTGGAAACACCATATATTTT.

The chain carries TRBV20-1 and TRBJ1-1, with unresolved D. The CDR3 length is 10 residues. The V end lost 3 bases, the J end lost 4 bases, and 3 bases lay between the germline ends. The germline CDR1 and CDR2 sequences are DFQATT and SNEGSKA (reference sequence). CDR3 region: CSASLTEAFF. CDR3 coding DNA: TGCAGTGCTAGTCTCACTGAAGCTTTCTTT.

The V call is TRBV6-5, the J call TRBJ1-3; no clear D. V lost 0 bases, J lost 3 bases, and 12 bases lay in between. The CDR3 length is 16 residues. Germline-derived CDR1 and CDR2 are MNHEY and SVGAGI. The CDR3 DNA reads as TGTGCCAGCAGTTACTCCGAGGGAGACCTTGGAAACACCATATATTTT. This encodes CASSYSEGDLGNTIYF.

The chain employs TRBV9 and TRBJ1-3, with D possibly TRBD1 on 6 matching bases. There are 16 residues in the CDR3. Trimming stripped 0 bases from V and 3 bases from J, with 13 bases between. CDR1 is SGDLS, CDR2 YYNGEE, per germline. The CDR3, as DNA: TGTGCCAGCAGCGTAGATGGCAGGGGATATGGAAACACCATATATTTT. Its protein product is CASSVDGRGYGNTIYF.

V and J are TRBV18 and TRBJ1-2; a possible D gene is TRBD1 (5 bases). The CDR3 is made up of 13 amino acids. Between the trimmed V and J ends, which lost 8 bases and 8 bases, there was a span of 18 bases. Germline loops: CDR1 KGHSH, CDR2 LQKENI. This CDR3 is CASPAAGEEGYTF. CDR3 sequence (DNA): TGTGCCAGCCCAGCGGCGGGGGAGGAGGGCTACACCTTC.

The chain employs TRBV7-9 and TRBJ1-3, with D uncertain. The V end was cut by 3 bases, the J end by 0 bases, with 3 bases between. CDR1 SEHNR and CDR2 FQNEAQ come from the germline V gene (reference sequence). CDR3 length: 13 amino acids. The CDR3, as DNA: TGTGCCAGCAGCTTCTTCTCTGGAAACACCATATATTTT. Its translation: CASSFFSGNTIYF.